This T cell receptor beta chain comes out of a study of graft-versus-host responses after intestinal transplantation. The starting material, graft tissue, was processed to release intraepithelial and lamina propria lymphocytes. TCRdb keeps only in-frame clones here, not all; method: immunoSEQ multiplex PCR. This table holds more than 30,000 clones, 87% found once. Study-wide results and limits: Present in recipient marrow, GvH clones included some that appeared first in ileum or blood.

The CDR3 consists of 13 residues. From germline, CDR1 is SQVTM and CDR2 ANQGSEA. Trimming removed 4 bases at V and 0 bases at J, with 7 bases between. With respect to this clone: Its target is not known.

This clonotype originated in a human patient who received an intestinal transplant, so some T cells may come from the graft donor. This specimen consisted of ileum tissue, obtained around seven months after intestinal transplant. V and J are TRBV29-1 and TRBJ2-1; D is undetermined. DNA of the CDR3: TGCAGCGTTGTATCTTACTCCTACAATGAGCAGTTCTTC. The encoded protein is CSVVSYSYNEQFF.